This T cell receptor beta chain was recorded in a study of technical replicates of blood from a few donors. J lost 4 bases, V lost 1 base, and 5 bases had no gene match. This CDR3 has 17 amino acids. Germline loops: CDR1 MGHRA, CDR2 YSYEKL. TCRdb's copy holds only in-frame clones and misses some; the assay was immunoSEQ multiplex PCR. The repertoire includes about 81,000 clones, roughly 77% of them detected once, and 3% to 4.5% sits in the top ten. The TCR originated in a human donor in good health. Some clones in this sample may be carry-over from other donors' samples. This rearrangement joins TRBV4-1 to TRBJ2-3; 13 positions match TRBD2. Material: PBMCs. CDR3 nucleotide sequence: TGCGCCAGCAGCCAAGGACTAGCGGGAGGTCTTGCAGATACGCAGTATTTT. Protein: CASSQGLAGGLADTQYF.